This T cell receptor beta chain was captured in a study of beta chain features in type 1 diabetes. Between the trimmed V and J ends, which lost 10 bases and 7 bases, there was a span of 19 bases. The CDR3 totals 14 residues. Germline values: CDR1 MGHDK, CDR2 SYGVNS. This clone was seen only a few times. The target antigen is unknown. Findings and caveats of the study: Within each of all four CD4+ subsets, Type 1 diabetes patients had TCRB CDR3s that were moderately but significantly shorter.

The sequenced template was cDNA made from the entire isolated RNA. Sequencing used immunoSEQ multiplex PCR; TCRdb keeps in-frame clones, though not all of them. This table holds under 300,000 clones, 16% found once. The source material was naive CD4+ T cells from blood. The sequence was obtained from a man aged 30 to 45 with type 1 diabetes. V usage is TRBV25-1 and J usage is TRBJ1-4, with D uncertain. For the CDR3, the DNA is TGTGCCACCTCCCTGAAGAGGGAAGGTGAAAAACTGTTTTTT. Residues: CATSLKREGEKLFF.